These 20 T cell receptor beta chains were sequenced from one sample in a study of radiation and T cells in renal cell carcinoma. Assay used: immunoSEQ multiplex PCR; TCRdb lists only in-frame clones, some missing. Of about 8,900 clones in the sample, around three fifths were seen once. Treatment specified: treatment-naive control, cytoreductive nephrectomy. The specimen was tumor tissue, collected from a patient whose treatment was nephrectomy without radiotherapy. Source of these receptors: a man in his fifties or sixties with renal cell carcinoma.

The chain combines TRBV5-6 with TRBJ2-7, with a tentative D call TRBD2 (5 bases). V lost 0 bases and J 5 bases, leaving 9 bases between the germline ends. Germline CDR1 reads SGHDT; CDR2 reads YYEEEE. This CDR3 comprises 13 residues. CDR3 nucleotide sequence: TGTGCCAGCAGCTTGGGATTGGGAGACGAGCAGTACTTC. Encoded protein: CASSLGLGDEQYF.

The chain couples TRBV7-2 to TRBJ2-2; D is possibly TRBD2 (6 bases). The CDR3 has 17 residues. Trimming took off 0 bases at V and 4 bases at J, with 15 bases between the two ends. Germline assignment: CDR1 SGHTA and CDR2 FQGNSA. Written as DNA, the CDR3 is TGTGCCAGCAGCTTAGCGCTCGGGGTCGGGGGCACCGGGGAGCTGTTTTTT. It yields the protein CASSLALGVGGTGELFF. Supplemented by reference TRBV7-2 and TRBJ2-2, the full variable domain reads GAGVSQSPSNKVTEKGKDVELRCDPISGHTALYWYRQSLGQGLEFLIYFQGNSAPDKSGLPSDRFSAERTGGSVSTLTIQRTQQEDSAVYLCASSLALGVGGTGELFFGEGSRLTVL.

Only a few counts were recorded for this clone. This chain uses TRBV15 with TRBJ1-1, with D possibly matching TRBD1 (5 bases). Germline V CDR1 and CDR2: LNHNV, YYDKDF (reference sequence). The V and J ends lost 3 bases and 7 bases respectively, with 9 bases between them. CDR3 length: 12 amino acids. The CDR3 loop reads CATSRRGLEAFF. The DNA of the CDR3 is TGTGCCACCAGCAGGAGGGGCCTTGAAGCTTTCTTT.

The chain links TRBV4-2 to TRBJ1-6; the D is unclear. V lost 1 base to trimming and J lost 3 bases, with 10 bases between them. In germline, CDR1 is LGHNA, CDR2 YNFKEQ. The CDR3 loop spans 16 amino acids. The CDR3 coding sequence is TGTGCCAGCAGCCAAGTTGCGGGCGGCTATAATTCACCCCTCCACTTT. This translates into CASSQVAGGYNSPLHF.

This clone has more than one count but fewer than ten. This sample also contains other DNA sequences that code for the same CDR3. V gene TRBV4-3 combines with J gene TRBJ2-2, with TRBD1 as a possible D gene (6 bases). CDR1 and CDR2 from the germline V gene are LGHNA and YSLEER. This CDR3 has 15 amino acids. V lost 0 bases and J lost 1, with 6 bases in between. The CDR3 DNA is TGCGCCAGCAGCCAAGACAGGGGGAACACCGGGGAGCTGTTTTTT. This translates into CASSQDRGNTGELFF.

V usage is TRBV6-1 and J usage is TRBJ1-1; D uncertain. V lost 6 bases and J 5 bases, leaving 10 bases between the germline ends. Germline V CDR1 and CDR2: MNHNS, SASEGT. CDR3 length: 12 residues. CDR3 sequence reads: CASRSAQTEAFF. CDR3 in DNA: TGTGCCAGCAGATCGGCTCAGACTGAAGCTTTCTTT.

The chain carries TRBV27 and TRBJ1-5; D is unclear. This CDR3 region has 14 residues. Trimming stripped 3 bases from V and 3 bases from J, with 9 bases between. Germline values: CDR1 MNHEY, CDR2 SMNVEV (reference sequence). The CDR3 DNA reads TGTGCCAGCAGTTTTTGGGGAGCCAATCAGCCCCAGCATTTT. Amino acid sequence: CASSFWGANQPQHF.

In this sample, this clone turned up once. This chain joins TRBV5-4 and TRBJ2-7; D perhaps matches TRBD1 (5 bases). The germline V and J ends were trimmed by 2 bases and 3 bases, with 12 bases remaining between them. Germline CDR1 and CDR2: SGHNT and YYREEE (reference sequence). The CDR3 has 14 residues. In DNA form, the CDR3 reads TGTGCCAGCAGCTTCCAGGGTGCAAGCTACGAGCAGTACTTC. This sequence encodes CASSFQGASYEQYF.

By its share, this clone is medium-sized (0.01 to 0.1%). V usage is TRBV30 and J usage is TRBJ1-2; D gene ambiguous. The germline gives CDR1 GTSNPN, CDR2 SVGIG (reference sequence). V gave up 6 bases and J gave up 5 bases, with 10 bases separating them. The CDR3 runs 11 residues. CDR3 DNA sequence: TGTGCCTGTCCCGAAGGGTATGGCTACACCTTC. As protein: CACPEGYGYTF. Looking up the rest from reference TRBV30 and TRBJ1-2 gives the full variable domain: SQTIHQWPATLVQPVGSPLSLECTVEGTSNPNLYWYRQAAGRGLQLLFYSVGIGQISSEVPQNLSASRPQDRQFILSSKKLLLSDSGFYLCACPEGYGYTFGSGTRLTVV.

J is TRBJ2-4 and V is TRBV7-8; 7 bases are a match to TRBD1. Germline V lookup: CDR1 SGHVS, CDR2 FQNEAQ. Trimming cost V 5 bases and J 9 bases; bases outside gene matches: 13. The CDR3 spans 15 residues. The CDR3 protein is CASSPTSGGEGIQYF. In DNA form, the CDR3 reads TGTGCCAGCAGCCCGACTTCAGGGGGAGAGGGCATTCAGTACTTC.

As for this clone: This CDR3 is missing its conserved last phenylalanine or tryptophan, likely due to a read error. The DNA is omitted, as the CDR3 cannot be located on it reliably, and the CDR3 follows TCRdb's listing. The chain uses TRBV30 and TRBJ2-6; the table gives TRBD1 as D, unverified against the DNA. CDR1 and CDR2 from the germline V gene are GTSNPN and SVGIG (reference sequence). The CDR3 spans 9 amino acids, including both terminal residues. The CDR3 is CAWRRARGI.

The chain employs TRBV30 and TRBJ1-6; tentatively, D is TRBD1 (5 bases). Germline CDR1 and CDR2: GTSNPN and SVGIG (reference sequence). V gave up 3 bases and J gave up 7 bases, with 13 bases separating them. The CDR3 is made up of 14 amino acids. CDR3: CAWRPVGENSPLHF. For the CDR3, the DNA is TGTGCCTGGAGACCAGTGGGGGAGAATTCACCCCTCCACTTT.

V gene TRBV4-1 combines with J gene TRBJ2-7; no clear D gene. The V gene lost 0 bases and the J gene lost 2 bases, with 14 bases spanning the gap. Germline V gene sequence: CDR1 MGHRA, CDR2 YSYEKL. There are 16 residues in the CDR3. The CDR3 here is CASSQEHPSRPYEQYF. The CDR3 DNA reads as TGCGCCAGCAGCCAAGAGCACCCGAGTCGACCCTACGAGCAGTACTTC.

This clone was detected only once. The chain recombines TRBV5-4 with TRBJ2-5; TRBD1 aligns across 11 bases. With the DNA end fitting TRBJ2-7 better, the J assignment may be wrong. Germline lookup yields CDR1 SGHNT and CDR2 YYREEE (reference sequence). The CDR3 has 15 residues. The CDR3 bases are TGTGCCAGCAGCTCTCCGGGACAGGGGGCCTACGAGCAGTACTTC. It translates to CASSSPGQGAYEQYF.

The rearrangement joins TRBV7-6 to TRBJ1-2; D gene ambiguous. The CDR3 sequence is 14 residues long. Trimming took 1 base from V and 0 from J, leaving 6 bases between them. Germline assignment: CDR1 SGHVS and CDR2 FNYEAQ. CDR3 bases: TGTGCCAGCAGCTTAGGACCGGCTAACTATGGCTACACCTTC. Translating gives CASSLGPANYGYTF.

The rearrangement uses TRBV5-1 and TRBJ2-7; the match to TRBD1 covers 10 bases. J gave up 6 bases and V 5 bases, and 8 bases lay outside the gene matches. The CDR3 runs to 14 residues. CDR1 is SGHRS and CDR2 is YFSETQ in the germline V gene. The CDR3 protein is CASRSGTGVVEQYF. The CDR3, as DNA: TGCGCCAGCAGGTCCGGGACAGGGGTTGTCGAGCAGTACTTC.

To note about this clone: Different DNA sequences within this sample yield the same CDR3. The rearrangement joins TRBV9 to TRBJ2-7; 9 nucleotides align to TRBD1. The V segment lost 3 bases and the J segment 2 bases; nucleotides outside the gene matches: 0. The CDR3 spans 13 residues. The germline CDR1 and CDR2 sequences are SGDLS and YYNGEE. CDR3 coding DNA: TGTGCCAGCAGCGGACAGGGGGCCTACGAGCAGTACTTC. Translated, it gives CASSGQGAYEQYF.

The CDR3 protein is CAISESTLGGNYGYTF. The CDR3 nucleotides are TGTGCCATCAGTGAGTCGACTCTAGGGGGAAACTATGGCTACACCTTC. J is TRBJ1-2 and V is TRBV10-3; the D gene is possibly TRBD1 (6 bases). CDR1 is ENHRY and CDR2 is SYGVKD in the germline V gene. V lost 0 bases to trimming and J lost 2 bases, with 13 bases between them. This CDR3 has 16 residues.

This clone has a handful of counts. The rearrangement joins TRBV5-4 to TRBJ1-2, with TRBD1 identical over 7 bases. The junction had 6 bases not matched to a gene; V was cut back by 0 bases and J by 7 bases. The germline V gene encodes CDR1 SGHNT and CDR2 YYREEE (reference sequence). CDR3 length equals 14 residues. CDR3 loop: CASSLAGNRGGYTF. CDR3 DNA: TGTGCCAGCAGCTTGGCTGGGAACAGGGGTGGCTACACCTTC.

CDR3 amino acids: CAVTFGGTASKTQYF. CDR3 bases: TGTGCCGTAACCTTTGGCGGGACGGCTTCTAAGACCCAGTACTTC. This sequence joins TRBV6-5 and TRBJ2-5, with D tentatively TRBD2 (6 bases). V dropped 11 bases and J dropped 6 bases, with 25 bases sitting between them. The germline V gene encodes CDR1 MNHEY and CDR2 SVGAGI. The length of the CDR3 is 15 residues.